Presented here are 5 T cell receptor beta chains from one specimen sequenced in a study of T cell repertoires in cytomegalovirus infection. TCRdb used MiXCR to reprocess the reads, holding one entry per CDR3 protein. The table lists about 68,000 distinct CDR3 sequences, 20% to 25% of them singletons. These receptors have no identified antigens. Sequenced: PBMCs, sequenced either directly or after in vitro stimulation (not recorded which). These receptors were obtained from a human donor in good health (CMV status not recorded). Some clones in this sample may be carry-over from other donors' samples.

This clonotype was found many times. V is TRBV7-8 and J is TRBJ2-5; TRBD2 might be the D (6 bases). The V end lost 4 bases, the J end lost 2 bases, and 8 bases lay between the germline ends. CDR3 length: 13 amino acids. The germline gives CDR1 SGHVS, CDR2 FQNEAQ. This CDR3 reads CASSSGLQETQYF. The CDR3 coding sequence is TGTGCCAGCAGCTCGGGACTTCAAGAGACCCAGTACTTC.

As to this clonotype: The junction does not match germline at one end; this may be a read error. This sequence joins TRBV7-9 and TRBJ1-4, with D unclear. The CDR3 totals 14 residues. Per germline, CDR1 SEHNR and CDR2 FQNEAQ (reference sequence). As DNA, the CDR3 is TGTGCCAGCAGCCTGAGGGCAACTAATGAAAAACTGCTTTTT. It yields the protein CASSLRATNEKLLF.

There are a few counts of this clonotype. This rearrangement joins TRBV7-9 to TRBJ2-1; D is unresolved. Germline-derived CDR1 and CDR2 are SEHNR and FQNEAQ (reference sequence). V gave up 5 bases and J gave up 4 bases, with 15 bases separating them. The CDR3 has 15 residues. The CDR3 protein is CASSKHRAKYNEQFF. The CDR3 DNA follows: TGTGCCAGCAGCAAACACCGTGCCAAATACAATGAGCAGTTCTTC.

This chain uses TRBV6-2 or TRBV6-3 with TRBJ2-2; 8 positions agree with TRBD2. This CDR3 comprises 14 residues. Trimming at V came to 6 bases and at J to 5 bases, leaving 5 bases not matched to a gene. Germline V gene lookup returns CDR1 MNHEY and CDR2 SVGEGT. The CDR3: CASRKGGRTGELFF. CDR3 DNA sequence: TGTGCCAGCAGGAAGGGCGGGAGGACCGGGGAGCTGTTTTTT.

This sequence joins TRBV7-9 and TRBJ2-2; D is ambiguous. V was pared by 1 base and J by 6 bases, with 9 bases between. The CDR3 sequence is 14 residues long. Germline V gives CDR1 SEHNR, CDR2 FQNEAQ (reference sequence). The CDR3 protein is CASSLVGGAGELFF. As DNA, the CDR3 is TGTGCCAGCAGCTTAGTTGGCGGAGCCGGGGAGCTGTTTTTT. Complete variable domain (other parts from reference TRBV7-9 and TRBJ2-2): DTGVSQNPRHKITKRGQNVTFRCDPISEHNRLYWYRQTLGQGPEFLTYFQNEAQLEKSRLLSDRFSAERPKGSFSTLEIQRTEQGDSAMYLCASSLVGGAGELFFGEGSRLTVL.